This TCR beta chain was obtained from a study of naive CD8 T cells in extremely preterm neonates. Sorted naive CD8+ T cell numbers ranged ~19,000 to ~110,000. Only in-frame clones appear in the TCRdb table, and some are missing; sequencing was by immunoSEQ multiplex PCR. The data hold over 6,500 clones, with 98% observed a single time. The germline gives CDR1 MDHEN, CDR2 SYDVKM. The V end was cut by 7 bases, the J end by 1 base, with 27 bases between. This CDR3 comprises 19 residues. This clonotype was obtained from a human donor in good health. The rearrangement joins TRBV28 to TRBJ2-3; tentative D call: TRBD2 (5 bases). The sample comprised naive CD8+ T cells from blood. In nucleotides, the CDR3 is TGTGCCAGCACCTCCCCGAGAGAGGGTATAGCGATTGGCACAGATACGCAGTATTTT. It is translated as CASTSPREGIAIGTDTQYF.